This TCR beta chain was retrieved from a study of identical twins. Study-wide points: Compared with unrelated sharing, twin-shared out-of-frame alpha sequences had more low-probability sequences.

Template switching created a universal primer site, and the cDNA included unique molecular identifiers. TCRdb re-called the 5' RACE reads through MiXCR, storing one row per CDR3 protein. The sample lists 500,000 or so distinct CDR3 sequences; 14% were seen once. The germline gives CDR1 SQVTM, CDR2 ANQGSEA. CDR3 length: 12 residues. This clonotype has at least ten counts. Its antigen is unknown. These data were also filed under a second study, of yellow fever vaccine responses in identical twins.

The chain couples TRBV29-1 to TRBJ2-5, with D perhaps given as TRBD1 or TRBD2 (6 bases each). This clonotype was sampled from a young woman in good health. Sequencing used CD4+ T cells sorted from blood. The CDR3 is CSLQGRLETQYF. The CDR3 coding sequence is TGCAGTCTCCAGGGGAGGTTAGAGACCCAGTACTTC.